What follows is one TCR beta chain and its context. What it binds is not known. This record belongs to a study of shared clonotypes between healthy human individuals. Points from the study as a whole: Clonotype sharing among donors likely depends on sequencing depth.

Profiled with immunoSEQ multiplex PCR; TCRdb holds only in-frame clones, not every one. The sample yields some 480,000 clones, less than 80% seen once. Germline CDR1 reads SGHRS; CDR2 reads YFSETQ. The length of the CDR3 is 18 residues. The germline V and J ends were trimmed by 0 bases and 4 bases, with 22 bases remaining between them. Specimen: PBMCs. V gene TRBV5-1 combines with J gene TRBJ2-5, with D maybe TRBD2 (6 bases). The receptor's source is a middle-aged woman in good health. Some clones in this sample may be carry-over from other donors' samples. DNA of the CDR3: TGCGCCAGCAGCTTGGGTCGGGTACCTTCCTCCGGGGGAGAGACCCAGTACTTC. This encodes CASSLGRVPSSGGETQYF.